This TCR beta chain was recorded in a study of blood T cell repertoires in COVID-19. Data came from immunoSEQ multiplex PCR; TCRdb stores just in-frame clones and leaves some out. This sample has some 530,000 clones, with less than 90% found just once. Trimming cost V 6 bases and J 2 bases, with 8 bases left between them. This CDR3 region has 12 residues. Germline CDR1 is ENHRY and CDR2 is SYGVKD. V gene TRBV10-3 combines with J gene TRBJ2-7; D gene ambiguous. What was sequenced was PBMCs or T cells enriched from blood (not recorded which). This TCR derives from a woman in her sixties who had recovered from COVID-19. The CDR3 DNA is TGTGCCATCAGCCCTAATACCTACGAGCAGTACGTC. This translates into CAISPNTYEQYV.